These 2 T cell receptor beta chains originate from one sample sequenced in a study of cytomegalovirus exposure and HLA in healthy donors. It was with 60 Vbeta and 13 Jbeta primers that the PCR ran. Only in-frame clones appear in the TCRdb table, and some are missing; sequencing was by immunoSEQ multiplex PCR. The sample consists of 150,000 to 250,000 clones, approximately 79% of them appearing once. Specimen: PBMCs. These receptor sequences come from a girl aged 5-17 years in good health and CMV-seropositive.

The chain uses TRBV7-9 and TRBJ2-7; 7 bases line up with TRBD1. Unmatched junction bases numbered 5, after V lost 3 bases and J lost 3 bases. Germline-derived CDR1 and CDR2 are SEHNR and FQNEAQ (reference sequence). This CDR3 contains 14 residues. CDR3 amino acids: CASSFGGQNYEQYF. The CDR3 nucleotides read TGTGCCAGCAGCTTTGGGGGACAGAACTACGAGCAGTACTTC.

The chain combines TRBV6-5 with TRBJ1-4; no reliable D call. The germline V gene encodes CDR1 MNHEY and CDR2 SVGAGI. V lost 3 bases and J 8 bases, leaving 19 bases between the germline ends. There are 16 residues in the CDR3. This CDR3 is CASSYPGREWEEKLFF. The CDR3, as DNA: TGTGCCAGCAGTTATCCCGGCCGCGAATGGGAGGAAAAACTGTTTTTT.